This entry is about one T cell receptor beta chain. V gave up 5 bases and J gave up 1 base, with 12 bases separating them. CDR3 length: 16 amino acids. Looked up from germline, CDR1 is SGHAT and CDR2 is FQNNGV. The data are from a study of T cell changes during pregnancy in multiple sclerosis. Repertoires were generated with immunoSEQ multiplex PCR, while TCRdb's copy carries only in-frame clones and drops some. The profile shows approximately 27,000 clones, around nine tenths of them singletons. The chain is built from TRBV11-2 and TRBJ2-6; D ambiguous. This sequence originates from a female donor with multiple sclerosis, enrolled in a pregnancy study. Sequencing was performed on CD4+ T cells from peripheral blood mononuclear cells, taken in the first trimester of pregnancy. Here the CDR3 DNA reads TGTGCCAGCAGCCCAGGTAGTCTATCTGGGGCCAACGTCCTGACTTTC. It yields the protein CASSPGSLSGANVLTF.